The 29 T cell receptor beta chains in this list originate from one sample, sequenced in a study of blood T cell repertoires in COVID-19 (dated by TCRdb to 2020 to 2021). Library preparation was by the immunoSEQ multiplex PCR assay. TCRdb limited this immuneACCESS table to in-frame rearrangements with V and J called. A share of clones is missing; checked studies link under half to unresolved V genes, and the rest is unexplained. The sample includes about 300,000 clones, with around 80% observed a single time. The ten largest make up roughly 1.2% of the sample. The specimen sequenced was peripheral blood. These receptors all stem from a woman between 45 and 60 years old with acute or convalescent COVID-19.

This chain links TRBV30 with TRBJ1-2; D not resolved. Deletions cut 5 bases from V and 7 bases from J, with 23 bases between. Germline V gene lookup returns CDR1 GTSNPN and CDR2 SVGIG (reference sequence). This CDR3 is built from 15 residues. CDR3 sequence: CAWLKPADGPTGYTF. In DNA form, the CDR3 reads TGTGCCTGGCTAAAACCGGCGGATGGCCCCACTGGCTACACCTTC.

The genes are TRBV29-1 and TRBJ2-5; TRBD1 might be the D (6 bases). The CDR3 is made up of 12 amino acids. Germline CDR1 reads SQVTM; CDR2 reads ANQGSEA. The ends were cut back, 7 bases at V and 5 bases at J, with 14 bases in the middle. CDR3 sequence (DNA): TGCAGCGGACTTGGGGGCTCGGAGACCCAGTACTTC. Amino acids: CSGLGGSETQYF.

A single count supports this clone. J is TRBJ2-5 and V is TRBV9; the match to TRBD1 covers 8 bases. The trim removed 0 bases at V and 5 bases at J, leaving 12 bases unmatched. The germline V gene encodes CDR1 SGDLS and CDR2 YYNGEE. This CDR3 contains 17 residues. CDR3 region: CASSVATGGFGGETQYF. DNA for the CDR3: TGTGCCAGCAGCGTAGCTACAGGGGGATTCGGGGGCGAGACCCAGTACTTC.

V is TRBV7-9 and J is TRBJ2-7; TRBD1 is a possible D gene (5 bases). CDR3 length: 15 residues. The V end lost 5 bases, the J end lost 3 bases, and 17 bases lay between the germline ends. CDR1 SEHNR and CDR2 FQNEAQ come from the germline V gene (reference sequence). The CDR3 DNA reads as TGTGCCAGCAGCCCAACAGGAGAGCTAGACTACGAGCAGTACTTC. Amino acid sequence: CASSPTGELDYEQYF. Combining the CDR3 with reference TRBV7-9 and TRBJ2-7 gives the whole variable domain DTGVSQNPRHKITKRGQNVTFRCDPISEHNRLYWYRQTLGQGPEFLTYFQNEAQLEKSRLLSDRFSAERPKGSFSTLEIQRTEQGDSAMYLCASSPTGELDYEQYFGPGTRLTVT.

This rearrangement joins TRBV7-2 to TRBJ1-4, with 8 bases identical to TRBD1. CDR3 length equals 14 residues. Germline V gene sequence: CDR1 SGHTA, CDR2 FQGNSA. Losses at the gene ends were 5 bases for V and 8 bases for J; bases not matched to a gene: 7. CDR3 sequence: CASSVTGGGEKLFF. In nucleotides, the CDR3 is TGTGCCAGCAGCGTAACAGGGGGGGGCGAAAAACTGTTTTTT.

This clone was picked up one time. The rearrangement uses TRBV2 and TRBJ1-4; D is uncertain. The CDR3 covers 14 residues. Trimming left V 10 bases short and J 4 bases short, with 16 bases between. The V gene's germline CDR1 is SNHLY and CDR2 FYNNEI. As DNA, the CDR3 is TGTGCCACCCGATCCGGCACGGGTAATGAAAAACTGTTTTTT. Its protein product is CATRSGTGNEKLFF.

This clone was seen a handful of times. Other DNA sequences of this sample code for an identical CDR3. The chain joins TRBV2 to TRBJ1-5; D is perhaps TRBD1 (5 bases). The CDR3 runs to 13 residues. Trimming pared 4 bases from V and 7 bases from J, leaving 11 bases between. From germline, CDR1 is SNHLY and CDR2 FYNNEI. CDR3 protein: CASSGGGHQPQHF. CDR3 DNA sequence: TGTGCCAGCAGTGGAGGTGGACACCAGCCCCAGCATTTT.

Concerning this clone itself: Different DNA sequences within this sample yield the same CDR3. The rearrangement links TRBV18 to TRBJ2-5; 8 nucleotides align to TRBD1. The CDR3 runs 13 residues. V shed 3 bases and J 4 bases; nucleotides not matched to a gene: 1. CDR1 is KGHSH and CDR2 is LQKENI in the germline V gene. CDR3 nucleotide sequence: TGTGCCAGCTCACCCGGACAGGGAGAGACCCAGTACTTC. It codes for CASSPGQGETQYF. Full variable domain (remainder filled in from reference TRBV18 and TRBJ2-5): NAGVMQNPRHLVRRRGQEARLRCSPMKGHSHVYWYRQLPEEGLKFMVYLQKENIIDESGMPKERFSAEFPKEGPSILRIQQVVRGDSAAYFCASSPGQGETQYFGPGTRLLVL.

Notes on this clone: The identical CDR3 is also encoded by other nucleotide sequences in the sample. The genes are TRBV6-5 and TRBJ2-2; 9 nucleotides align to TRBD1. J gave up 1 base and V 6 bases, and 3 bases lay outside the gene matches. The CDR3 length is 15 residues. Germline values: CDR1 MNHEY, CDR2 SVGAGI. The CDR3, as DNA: TGTGCCAGCAGCTTGGGACAGGGGAACACCGGGGAGCTGTTTTTT. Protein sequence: CASSLGQGNTGELFF.

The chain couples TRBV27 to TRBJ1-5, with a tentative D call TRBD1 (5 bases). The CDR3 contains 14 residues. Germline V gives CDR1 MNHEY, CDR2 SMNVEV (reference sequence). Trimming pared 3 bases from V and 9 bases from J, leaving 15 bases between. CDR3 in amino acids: CASSLRDGLTPQHF. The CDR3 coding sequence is TGTGCCAGCAGTTTGCGGGACGGATTAACGCCCCAGCATTTT.

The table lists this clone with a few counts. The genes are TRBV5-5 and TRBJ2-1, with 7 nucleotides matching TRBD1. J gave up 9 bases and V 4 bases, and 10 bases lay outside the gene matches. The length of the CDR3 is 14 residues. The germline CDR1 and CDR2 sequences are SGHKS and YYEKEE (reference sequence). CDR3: CASSVDPQGFEQFF. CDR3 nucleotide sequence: TGTGCCAGCAGCGTTGACCCACAGGGGTTTGAGCAGTTCTTC.

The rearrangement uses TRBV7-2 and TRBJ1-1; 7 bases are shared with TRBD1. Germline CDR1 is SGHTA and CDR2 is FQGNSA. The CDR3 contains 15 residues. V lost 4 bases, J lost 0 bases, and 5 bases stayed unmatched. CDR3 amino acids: CASSSTGVMNTEAFF. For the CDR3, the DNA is TGTGCCAGCAGCTCTACAGGGGTTATGAACACTGAAGCTTTCTTT.

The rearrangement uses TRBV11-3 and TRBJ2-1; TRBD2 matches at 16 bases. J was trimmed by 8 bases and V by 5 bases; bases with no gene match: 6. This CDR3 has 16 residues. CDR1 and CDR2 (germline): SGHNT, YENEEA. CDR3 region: CASSRGLAGGADEQFF. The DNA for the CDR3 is TGTGCCAGCAGCCGGGGACTAGCGGGAGGGGCCGATGAGCAGTTCTTC.

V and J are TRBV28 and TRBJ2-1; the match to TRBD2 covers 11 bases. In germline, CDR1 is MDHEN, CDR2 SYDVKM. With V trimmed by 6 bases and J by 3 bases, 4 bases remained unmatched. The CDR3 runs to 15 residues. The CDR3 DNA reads TGTGCCAGCAGCTCCGGGACTAGCGGCTACAATGAGCAGTTCTTC. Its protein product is CASSSGTSGYNEQFF.

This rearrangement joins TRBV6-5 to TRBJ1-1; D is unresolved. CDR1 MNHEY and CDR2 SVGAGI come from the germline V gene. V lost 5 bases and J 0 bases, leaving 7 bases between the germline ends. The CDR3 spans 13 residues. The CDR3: CASSRGVNTEAFF. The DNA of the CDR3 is TGTGCCAGCAGTAGAGGAGTGAACACTGAAGCTTTCTTT.

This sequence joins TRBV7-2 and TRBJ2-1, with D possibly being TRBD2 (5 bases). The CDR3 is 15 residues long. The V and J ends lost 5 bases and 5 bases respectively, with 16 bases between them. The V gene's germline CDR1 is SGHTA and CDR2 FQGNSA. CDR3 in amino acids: CASSPQPGIHNEQFF. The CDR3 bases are TGTGCCAGCAGCCCCCAACCGGGAATACACAATGAGCAGTTCTTC.

CDR3: CASSPWAGSTGELFF. Here the CDR3 DNA reads TGTGCCAGCAGCCCATGGGCGGGGAGCACCGGGGAGCTGTTTTTT. The V call is TRBV7-2, the J call TRBJ2-2; tentatively, D is TRBD2 (6 bases). The ends were cut back, 5 bases at V and 4 bases at J, with 14 bases in the middle. The CDR3 contains 15 residues. Germline values: CDR1 SGHTA, CDR2 FQGNSA.

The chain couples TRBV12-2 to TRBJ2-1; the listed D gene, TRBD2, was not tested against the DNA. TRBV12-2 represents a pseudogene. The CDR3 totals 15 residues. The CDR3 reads CASRGGLAPRNEQFF. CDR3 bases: TGTGCAAGTCGCGGAGGACTAGCCCCCCGCAATGAGCAGTTCTTC.

CDR3 region: CATALADSTDTQYF. DNA of the CDR3: TGTGCCACCGCTCTAGCGGATAGCACAGATACGCAGTATTTT. The rearrangement joins TRBV2 to TRBJ2-3; 7 bases fit TRBD2. The J segment lost 0 bases and the V segment lost 10 bases, leaving 7 bases of the junction unmatched. CDR1 is SNHLY and CDR2 is FYNNEI in the germline V gene. CDR3 length: 14 residues.

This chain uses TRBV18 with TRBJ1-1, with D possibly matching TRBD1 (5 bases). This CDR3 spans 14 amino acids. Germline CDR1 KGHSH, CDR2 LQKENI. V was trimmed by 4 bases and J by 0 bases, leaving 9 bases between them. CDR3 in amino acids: CASSRDSLNTEAFF. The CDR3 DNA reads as TGTGCCAGCTCACGGGACTCATTGAACACTGAAGCTTTCTTT.

The CDR3 nucleotides read TGTGCCAGCCGCGGTGGGAATCAGCCCCAGCATTTT. Translation gives CASRGGNQPQHF. The rearrangement uses TRBV6-6 and TRBJ1-5, with D uncertain. The length of the CDR3 is 12 residues. Germline-derived CDR1 and CDR2 are MNHNY and SVGAGI (reference sequence). V gave up 8 bases and J gave up 4 bases, with 9 bases separating them.

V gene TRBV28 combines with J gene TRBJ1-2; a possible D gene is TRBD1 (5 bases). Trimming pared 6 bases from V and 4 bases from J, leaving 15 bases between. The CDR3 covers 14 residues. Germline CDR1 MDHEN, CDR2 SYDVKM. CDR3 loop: CASSVAGGSYGYTF. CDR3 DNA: TGTGCCAGCAGCGTGGCGGGGGGGAGCTATGGCTACACCTTC.

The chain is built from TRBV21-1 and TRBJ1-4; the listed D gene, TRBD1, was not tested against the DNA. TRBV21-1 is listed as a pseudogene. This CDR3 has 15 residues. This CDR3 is CASSNSGTEREKLFF. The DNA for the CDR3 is TGTGCCAGCAGCAATTCCGGGACAGAGCGTGAAAAACTGTTTTTT.

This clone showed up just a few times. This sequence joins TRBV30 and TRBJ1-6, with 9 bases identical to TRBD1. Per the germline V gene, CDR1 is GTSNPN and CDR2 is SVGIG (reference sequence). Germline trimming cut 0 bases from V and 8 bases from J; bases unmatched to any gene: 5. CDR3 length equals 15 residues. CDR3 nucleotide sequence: TGTGCCTGGAGTGTACGTAGGACAGGGGATTCACCCCTCCACTTT. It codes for CAWSVRRTGDSPLHF.

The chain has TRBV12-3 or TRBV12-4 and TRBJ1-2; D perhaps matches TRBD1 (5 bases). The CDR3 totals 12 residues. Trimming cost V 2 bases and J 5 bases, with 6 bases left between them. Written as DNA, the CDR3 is TGTGCCAGCAGTTTACGGGGGTATGGCTACACCTTC. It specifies CASSLRGYGYTF.

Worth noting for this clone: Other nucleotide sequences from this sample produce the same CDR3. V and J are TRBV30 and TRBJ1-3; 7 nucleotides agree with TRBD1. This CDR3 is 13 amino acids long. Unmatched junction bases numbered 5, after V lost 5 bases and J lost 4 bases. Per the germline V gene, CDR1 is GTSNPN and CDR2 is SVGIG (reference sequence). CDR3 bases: TGTGCCTGGGCGACAGGGAACGGAAACACCATATATTTT. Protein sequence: CAWATGNGNTIYF. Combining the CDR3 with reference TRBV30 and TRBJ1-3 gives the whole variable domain SQTIHQWPATLVQPVGSPLSLECTVEGTSNPNLYWYRQAAGRGLQLLFYSVGIGQISSEVPQNLSASRPQDRQFILSSKKLLLSDSGFYLCAWATGNGNTIYFGEGSWLTVV.

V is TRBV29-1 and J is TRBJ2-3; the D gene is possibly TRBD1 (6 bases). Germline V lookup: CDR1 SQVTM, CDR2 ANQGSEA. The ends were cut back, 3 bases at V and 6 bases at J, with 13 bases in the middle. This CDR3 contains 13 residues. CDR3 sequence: CSVDRGFKDTQYF. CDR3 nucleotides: TGCAGCGTTGACAGGGGTTTTAAGGATACGCAGTATTTT.

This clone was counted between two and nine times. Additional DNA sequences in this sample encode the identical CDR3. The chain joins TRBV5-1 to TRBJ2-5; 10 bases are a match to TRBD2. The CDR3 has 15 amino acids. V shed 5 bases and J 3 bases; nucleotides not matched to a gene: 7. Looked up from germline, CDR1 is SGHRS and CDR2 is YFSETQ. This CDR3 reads CASSSGLAAKETQYF. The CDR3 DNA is TGCGCCAGCAGTTCCGGACTAGCGGCTAAAGAGACCCAGTACTTC. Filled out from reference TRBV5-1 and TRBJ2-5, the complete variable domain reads KAGVTQTPRYLIKTRGQQVTLSCSPISGHRSVSWYQQTPGQGLQFLFEYFSETQRNKGNFPGRFSGRQFSNSRSEMNVSTLELGDSALYLCASSSGLAAKETQYFGPGTRLLVL.

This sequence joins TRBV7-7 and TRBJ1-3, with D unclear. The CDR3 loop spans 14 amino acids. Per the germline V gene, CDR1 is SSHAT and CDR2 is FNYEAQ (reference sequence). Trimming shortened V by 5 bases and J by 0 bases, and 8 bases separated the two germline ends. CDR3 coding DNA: TGTGCCAGCAGCACAGCGGCCTCTGGAAACACCATATATTTT. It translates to CASSTAASGNTIYF.